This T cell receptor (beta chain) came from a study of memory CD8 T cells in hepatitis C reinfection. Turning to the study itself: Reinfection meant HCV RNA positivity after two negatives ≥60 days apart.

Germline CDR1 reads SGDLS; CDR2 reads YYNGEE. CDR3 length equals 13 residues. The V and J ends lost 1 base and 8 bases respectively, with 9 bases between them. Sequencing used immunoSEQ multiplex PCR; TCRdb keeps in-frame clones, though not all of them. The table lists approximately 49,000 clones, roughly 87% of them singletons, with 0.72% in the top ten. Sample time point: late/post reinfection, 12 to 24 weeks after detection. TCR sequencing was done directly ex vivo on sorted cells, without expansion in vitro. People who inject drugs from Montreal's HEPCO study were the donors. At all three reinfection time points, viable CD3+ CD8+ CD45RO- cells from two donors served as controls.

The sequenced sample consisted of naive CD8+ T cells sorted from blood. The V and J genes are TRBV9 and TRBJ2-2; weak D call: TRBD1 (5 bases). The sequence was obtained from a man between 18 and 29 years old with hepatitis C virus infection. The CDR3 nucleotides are TGTGCCAGCAGCGTACAGGGCACGGGGGAGCTGTTTTTT. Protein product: CASSVQGTGELFF.